A selection of T cell receptor beta chains follows, all from one sample in a study of Tregs in tolerant kidney transplant recipients. Here immunoSEQ multiplex PCR was the method, and the copy in TCRdb shows in-frame clones only, minus some. The sample contains over 60,000 clones, less than 98% of which appear only once. Specimen: CD4+ T cells from blood, collected before the transplant. These receptors came from a human donor who received a combined kidney and bone marrow transplant. Both conserved end residues are part of each CDR3. The order of the fields is CDR3 protein, CDR3 DNA, D gene, clone size, J gene, V gene, CDR3 length. A D gene is named only where the DNA matches it firmly. Clone size appears in some rows only: once, few, many, or a class for an expanded clone.

CDR3 protein: CASSTPGTPNEQYF
CDR3 DNA: TGTGCCAGCAGTACACCCGGGACTCCCAACGAGCAGTACTTC
D gene: NA
clone size: NA
J gene: TRBJ2-7
V gene: TRBV27
CDR3 length: 14

CDR3 protein: CASSEGSGHTGELFF
CDR3 DNA: TGTGCCAGCAGTGAAGGTAGCGGGCACACCGGGGAGCTGTTTTTT
D gene: TRBD2
clone size: NA
J gene: TRBJ2-2
V gene: TRBV6-1
CDR3 length: 15

CDR3 protein: CASSLVGTNQETQYF
CDR3 DNA: TGTGCCAGCAGCTTGGTTGGGACTAACCAAGAGACCCAGTACTTC
D gene: TRBD2
clone size: NA
J gene: TRBJ2-5
V gene: TRBV5-4
CDR3 length: 15

CDR3 protein: CASSLRRGGEQFF
CDR3 DNA: TGTGCCAGCAGCTTGAGGCGGGGGGGTGAGCAGTTCTTC
D gene: TRBD2
clone size: NA
J gene: TRBJ2-1
V gene: TRBV7-2
CDR3 length: 13

CDR3 protein: CASSLAGLSTNEQFF
CDR3 DNA: TGCGCCAGCAGCTTGGCAGGGCTAAGCACCAATGAGCAGTTCTTC
D gene: NA
clone size: NA
J gene: TRBJ2-1
V gene: TRBV5-1
CDR3 length: 15

CDR3 protein: CASSRTLLQGSDYGYTF
CDR3 DNA: TGTGCCAGCAGCCGAACACTCTTACAGGGATCAGACTATGGCTACACCTTC
D gene: NA
clone size: once
J gene: TRBJ1-2
V gene: TRBV4-2
CDR3 length: 17

CDR3 protein: CASSQGTSGRKETQYF
CDR3 DNA: TGCGCCAGCAGCCAGGGGACTAGCGGGAGGAAAGAGACCCAGTACTTC
D gene: TRBD2
clone size: NA
J gene: TRBJ2-5
V gene: TRBV4-1
CDR3 length: 16

CDR3 protein: CASSDLRQASTDTQYF
CDR3 DNA: TGTGCCAGCAGTGATCTAAGACAGGCTAGCACAGATACGCAGTATTTT
D gene: NA
clone size: NA
J gene: TRBJ2-3
V gene: TRBV25-1
CDR3 length: 16

CDR3 protein: CASGTSHSRRDQPQHF
CDR3 DNA: TGTGCCAGCGGGACATCCCATTCACGAAGGGATCAGCCCCAGCATTTT
D gene: NA
clone size: NA
J gene: TRBJ1-5
V gene: TRBV19
CDR3 length: 16

CDR3 protein: CASSASPGDTEAFF
CDR3 DNA: TGCGCCAGCAGCGCGTCGCCAGGGGACACTGAAGCTTTCTTT
D gene: NA
clone size: NA
J gene: TRBJ1-1
V gene: TRBV5-1
CDR3 length: 14

CDR3 protein: CASSFVTSGRGNTDTQYF
CDR3 DNA: TGTGCCAGCAGCTTCGTTACCAGCGGGAGAGGTAACACAGATACGCAGTATTTT
D gene: TRBD2
clone size: NA
J gene: TRBJ2-3
V gene: TRBV5-6
CDR3 length: 18

CDR3 protein: CASSITLAASSYNEQFF
CDR3 DNA: TGTGCCAGTAGTATCACTCTGGCGGCCAGCTCCTACAATGAGCAGTTCTTC
D gene: NA
clone size: NA
J gene: TRBJ2-1
V gene: TRBV19
CDR3 length: 17

CDR3 protein: CASSGTSGSKGEQYF
CDR3 DNA: TGTGCCAGTAGTGGGACTAGCGGGAGCAAAGGGGAGCAGTACTTC
D gene: TRBD2
clone size: NA
J gene: TRBJ2-7
V gene: TRBV19
CDR3 length: 15

CDR3 protein: CAWSGGQTTDTQYF
CDR3 DNA: TGTGCCTGGAGTGGAGGACAGACCACAGATACGCAGTATTTT
D gene: NA
clone size: NA
J gene: TRBJ2-3
V gene: TRBV30
CDR3 length: 14

CDR3 protein: CASSLGHLKEKLFF
CDR3 DNA: TGTGCCAGCAGCTTAGGACACCTTAAGGAAAAACTGTTTTTT
D gene: NA
clone size: NA
J gene: TRBJ1-4
V gene: TRBV5-4
CDR3 length: 14

CDR3 protein: CASSLRGVEQYF
CDR3 DNA: TGTGCCAGCAGCTTGAGAGGAGTTGAGCAGTACTTC
D gene: NA
clone size: NA
J gene: TRBJ2-7
V gene: TRBV5-8
CDR3 length: 12

CDR3 protein: CASSLGGPMDNEQFF
CDR3 DNA: TGTGCCAGCAGCTTGGGAGGGCCGATGGACAATGAGCAGTTCTTC
D gene: TRBD2
clone size: NA
J gene: TRBJ2-1
V gene: TRBV7-2
CDR3 length: 15

CDR3 protein: CASTIEQGGTEAFF
CDR3 DNA: TGTGCCAGTACGATAGAGCAGGGAGGAACTGAAGCTTTCTTT
D gene: NA
clone size: NA
J gene: TRBJ1-1
V gene: TRBV19
CDR3 length: 14

CDR3 protein: CASSSRGDLPSGNTIYF
CDR3 DNA: TGTGCCAGCAGCTCACGGGGGGACTTGCCCTCTGGAAACACCATATATTTT
D gene: NA
clone size: NA
J gene: TRBJ1-3
V gene: TRBV7-6
CDR3 length: 17